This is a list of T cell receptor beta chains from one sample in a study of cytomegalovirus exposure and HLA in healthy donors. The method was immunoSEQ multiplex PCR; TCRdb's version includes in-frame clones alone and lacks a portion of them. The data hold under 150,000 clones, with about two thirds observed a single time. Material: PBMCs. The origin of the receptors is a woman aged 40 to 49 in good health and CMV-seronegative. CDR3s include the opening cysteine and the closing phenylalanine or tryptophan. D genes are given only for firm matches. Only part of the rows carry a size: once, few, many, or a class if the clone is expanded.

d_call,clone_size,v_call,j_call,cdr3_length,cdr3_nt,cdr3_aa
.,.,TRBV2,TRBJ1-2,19,TGTGCCAGCAGTGACCTGGTCGGGGGTAAAGTCCTTTCGGGGAATGGCTACACCTTC,CASSDLVGGKVLSGNGYTF
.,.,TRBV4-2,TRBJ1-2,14,TGTGCCAGCAGCCAAGGACAGTCTAACTATGGCTACACCTTC,CASSQGQSNYGYTF
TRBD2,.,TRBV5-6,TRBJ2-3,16,TGTGCCAGCAGCTTCTGGACTAGCGGAAGCACAGATACGCAGTATTTT,CASSFWTSGSTDTQYF
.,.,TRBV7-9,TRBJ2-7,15,TGTGCCAGCAGCTTAGGTCTGGCCCCCTCCTACGAGCAGTACTTC,CASSLGLAPSYEQYF
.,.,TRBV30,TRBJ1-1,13,TGTGCCTGGAGCTCTGTCCTGAACACTGAAGCTTTCTTT,CAWSSVLNTEAFF
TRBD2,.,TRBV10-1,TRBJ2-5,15,TGCGCCAGCAGTGAATGGCAGGGACTACAAGAGACCCAGTACTTC,CASSEWQGLQETQYF
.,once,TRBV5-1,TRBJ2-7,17,TGCGCCAGCAGCTTTATTTCGGCAGGGCTAAGCTCCTACGAGCAGTACTTC,CASSFISAGLSSYEQYF
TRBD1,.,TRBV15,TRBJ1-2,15,TGTGCCACCAGCGGCCGGGACAGGGTTAACTATGGCTACACCTTC,CATSGRDRVNYGYTF
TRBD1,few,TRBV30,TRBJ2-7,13,TGTGCCTGGACGCAGGGACAGGGTTACGAGCAGTACTTC,CAWTQGQGYEQYF
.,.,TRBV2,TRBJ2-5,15,TGTGCCAGCCATTCAATGTTCCTTAGCGGAGAGACCCAGTACTTC,CASHSMFLSGETQYF
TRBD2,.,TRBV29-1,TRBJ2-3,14,TGCAGCGTTGGCGGGGGGGTCAGGGTGGATACGCAGTATTTT,CSVGGGVRVDTQYF
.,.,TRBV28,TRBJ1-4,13,TGTGCCAGCCAAATAACATATAATGAAAAACTGTTTTTT,CASQITYNEKLFF
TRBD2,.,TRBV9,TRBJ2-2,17,TGTGCCAGCAGCGTAGATCCAGCGGGGGGGAACACCGGGGAGCTGTTTTTT,CASSVDPAGGNTGELFF
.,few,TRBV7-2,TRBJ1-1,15,TGTGCCAGCAGCTTAATGTGGGGCCAGAACACTGAAGCTTTCTTT,CASSLMWGQNTEAFF
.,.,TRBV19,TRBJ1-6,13,TGTGCCTGCGCCCGGGGGACTAAAATACCCCTCCACTTT,CACARGTKIPLHF
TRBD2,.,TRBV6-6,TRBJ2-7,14,TGTGCCAGCACCGCCGGCGGGGGAACCTACGAGCAGTACTTC,CASTAGGGTYEQYF
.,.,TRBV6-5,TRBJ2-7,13,TGTGCCACCCGGGGAACGGGGAGACACGAGCAGTACTTC,CATRGTGRHEQYF
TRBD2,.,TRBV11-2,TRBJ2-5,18,TGTGCCAGCAGCTCTGGACTAGCGGGGGGACGAATTCAAGAGACCCAGTACTTC,CASSSGLAGGRIQETQYF
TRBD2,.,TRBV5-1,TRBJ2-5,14,TGCGCCAGCAGGATTAGCGGGTGGCAAGAGACCCAGTACTTC,CASRISGWQETQYF
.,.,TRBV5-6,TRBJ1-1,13,TGTGCCAGCAGCTGGGGAGTGAGGACTGAAGCTTTCTTT,CASSWGVRTEAFF
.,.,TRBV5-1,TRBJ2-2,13,TGCGCCAGCAGAGATGTGAGCACCGGGGAGCTGTTTTTT,CASRDVSTGELFF
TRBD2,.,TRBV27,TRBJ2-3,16,TGTGCCAGCAGTTTACGGACTAGCGGGGGGTCTGATACGCAGTATTTT,CASSLRTSGGSDTQYF
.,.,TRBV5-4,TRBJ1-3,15,TGTGCCAGCAGCTTTCGCTCCAGTCCTGGAAACACCATATATTTT,CASSFRSSPGNTIYF
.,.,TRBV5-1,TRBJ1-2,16,TGCGCCAGCAGCTTAGTGGCCCTTACAGGATCCTATGGCTACACCTTC,CASSLVALTGSYGYTF
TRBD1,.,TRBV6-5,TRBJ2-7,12,TGTGCCAGCAGCCGACAGGGTTACGAGCAGTACTTC,CASSRQGYEQYF
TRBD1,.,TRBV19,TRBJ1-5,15,TGTGCCAGTACCATAGGGACAGGCCAAAATCAGCCCCAGCATTTT,CASTIGTGQNQPQHF
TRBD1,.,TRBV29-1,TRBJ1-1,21,TGCAGCGTTGAATTAATTGGGGCCGCCGACTACCAAGGGGACAGAAACACTGAAGCTTTCTTT,CSVELIGAADYQGDRNTEAFF
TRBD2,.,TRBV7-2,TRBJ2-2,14,TGTGCCAGCAGGACTAGCGGGGGCTCCGGGGAGCTGTTTTTT,CASRTSGGSGELFF
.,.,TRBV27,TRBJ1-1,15,TGTGCCAGCAGTTTAGGAGGGGTCTTGAACACTGAAGCTTTCTTT,CASSLGGVLNTEAFF
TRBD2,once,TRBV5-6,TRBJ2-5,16,TGTGCCAGCAGCATAAGCGGGGGGGCAGTTAGAGAGACCCAGTACTTC,CASSISGGAVRETQYF